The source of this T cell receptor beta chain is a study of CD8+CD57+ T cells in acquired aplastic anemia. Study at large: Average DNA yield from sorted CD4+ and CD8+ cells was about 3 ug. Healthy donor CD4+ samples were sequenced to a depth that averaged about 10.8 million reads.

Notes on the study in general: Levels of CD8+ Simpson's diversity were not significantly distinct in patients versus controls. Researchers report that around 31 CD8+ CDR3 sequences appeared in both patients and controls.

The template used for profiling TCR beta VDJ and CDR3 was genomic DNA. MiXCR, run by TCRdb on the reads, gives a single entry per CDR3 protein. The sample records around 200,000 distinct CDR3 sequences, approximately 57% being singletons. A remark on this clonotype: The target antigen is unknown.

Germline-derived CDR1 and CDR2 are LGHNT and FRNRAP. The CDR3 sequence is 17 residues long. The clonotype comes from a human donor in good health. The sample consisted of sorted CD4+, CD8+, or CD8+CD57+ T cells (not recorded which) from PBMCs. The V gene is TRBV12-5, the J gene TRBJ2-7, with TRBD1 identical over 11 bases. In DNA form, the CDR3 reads TGTGCCAGCACCCCGGGACAGGGGGTTCCACCTTCCTACGAGCAGTACTTC. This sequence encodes CASTPGQGVPPSYEQYF. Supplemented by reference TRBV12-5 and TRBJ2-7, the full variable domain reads DARVTQTPRHKVTEMGQEVTMRCQPILGHNTVFWYRQTMMQGLELLAYFRNRAPLDDSGMPKDRFSAEMPDATLATLKIQPSEPRDSAVYFCASTPGQGVPPSYEQYFGPGTRLTVT.